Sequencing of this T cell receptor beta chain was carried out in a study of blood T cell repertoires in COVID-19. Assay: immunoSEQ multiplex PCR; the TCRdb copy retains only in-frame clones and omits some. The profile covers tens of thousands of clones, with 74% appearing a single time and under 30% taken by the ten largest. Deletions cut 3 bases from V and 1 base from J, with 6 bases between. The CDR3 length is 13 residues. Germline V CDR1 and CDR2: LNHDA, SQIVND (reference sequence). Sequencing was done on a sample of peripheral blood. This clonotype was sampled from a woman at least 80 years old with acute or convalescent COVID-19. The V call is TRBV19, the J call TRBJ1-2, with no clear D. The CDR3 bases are TGTGCCAGTAGTATGAAACTTAACTATGGCTACACCTTC. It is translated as CASSMKLNYGYTF.